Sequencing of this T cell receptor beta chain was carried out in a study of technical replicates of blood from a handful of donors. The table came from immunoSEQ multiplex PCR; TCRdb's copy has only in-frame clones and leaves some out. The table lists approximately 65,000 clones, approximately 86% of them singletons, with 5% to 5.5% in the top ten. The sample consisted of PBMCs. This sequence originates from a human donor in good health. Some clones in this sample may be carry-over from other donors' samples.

CDR3 nucleotides: TGTGCCAGCAGCCCGGGACAGGGGAGTTACGAGCAGTACTTC. Its translation: CASSPGQGSYEQYF. The chain has TRBV5-4 and TRBJ2-7, with 10 bases fitting TRBD1. The germline CDR1 and CDR2 sequences are SGHNT and YYREEE (reference sequence). The CDR3 sequence is 14 residues long. J was trimmed by 4 bases and V by 4 bases; bases with no gene match: 5.